This passage covers 30 T cell receptor beta chains from one sample sequenced in a study of T cells in Graves' hyperthyroidism and ophthalmopathy. The TCR beta CDR3 regions underwent amplification using RNA transcripts as the source. TCR CDR3 underwent first-round RT-PCR with the HTBI primer set. In TCRdb, the multiplex PCR reads were re-called with MiXCR into one record per CDR3 protein. The sample lists a few hundred thousand distinct CDR3 sequences, roughly an eighth seen once, with roughly 33% in the top ten. Sequencing input: blood. The receptors here all came from a woman aged 40 to 50 with Graves' ophthalmopathy.

The chain joins TRBV18 to TRBJ1-4; 7 nucleotides align to TRBD1. The V gene end was trimmed by 3 bases and the J gene end by 12 bases; junction bases not matched to a gene: 7. Germline CDR1 is KGHSH and CDR2 is LQKENI. The length of the CDR3 is 13 residues. In DNA form, the CDR3 reads TGTGCCAGCTCACCCAAACCCGGGACAGAACTGTTTTTT. Its protein product is CASSPKPGTELFF.

This clonotype showed up just a few times. This rearrangement joins TRBV10-3 to TRBJ1-4; 7 positions match TRBD1. Germline assignment: CDR1 ENHRY and CDR2 SYGVKD. Germline trimming cut 0 bases from V and 7 bases from J; bases unmatched to any gene: 2. The length of the CDR3 is 14 residues. The CDR3 is CAISESRGPEKLFF. DNA for the CDR3: TGTGCCATCAGTGAGTCAAGGGGGCCTGAAAAACTGTTTTTT.

This clonotype was recorded many times. CDR3 sequence: CASSRTSGRAYEQFF. The DNA for the CDR3 is TGTGCCAGCAGCCGGACTAGCGGGAGGGCCTATGAGCAGTTCTTC. The chain is built from TRBV7-6 and TRBJ2-1; 15 nucleotides align to TRBD2. Germline V CDR1 and CDR2: SGHVS, FNYEAQ. CDR3 length: 15 residues. The V gene end was trimmed by 5 bases and the J gene end by 8 bases; junction bases not matched to a gene: 4.

The chain has TRBV19 and TRBJ1-2, with 7 bases fitting TRBD1. Germline V gene data show CDR1 as LNHDA and CDR2 as SQIVND (reference sequence). Trimming removed 7 bases from V and 4 bases from J; junction bases left unmatched: 9. The CDR3 sequence is 14 residues long. DNA for the CDR3: TGTGCCAGTACTTATAGGGGGCCTGGCTATGGCTACACCTTC. It encodes CASTYRGPGYGYTF. The full variable domain, completed using reference TRBV19 and TRBJ1-2, is DGGITQSPKYLFRKEGQNVTLSCEQNLNHDAMYWYRQDPGQGLRLIYYSQIVNDFQKGDIAEGYSVSREKKESFPLTVTSAQKNPTAFYLCASTYRGPGYGYTFGSGTRLTVV.

This clonotype was detected ten times or more. This chain links TRBV7-8 with TRBJ2-5, with TRBD2 as a possible D gene (6 bases). The germline gives CDR1 SGHVS, CDR2 FQNEAQ. The CDR3 extends over 13 amino acids. The V end was cut by 5 bases, the J end by 4 bases, with 11 bases between. The CDR3 DNA follows: TGTGCCAGCAGCCCGACTAGGAGAGAGACCCAGTACTTC. Translation gives CASSPTRRETQYF. Full variable domain (remainder filled in from reference TRBV7-8 and TRBJ2-5): GAGVSQSPRYKVAKRGQDVALRCDPISGHVSLFWYQQALGQGPEFLTYFQNEAQLDKSGLPSDRFFAERPEGSVSTLKIQRTQQEDSAVYLCASSPTRRETQYFGPGTRLLVL.

In its sample, this clonotype was seen many times. The rearrangement joins TRBV6-2 or TRBV6-3 to TRBJ2-1, with D perhaps matching TRBD2 (6 bases). V shed 6 bases and J shed 9 bases, with 15 bases lying between them. Germline CDR1 is MNHEY and CDR2 is SVGEGT. The CDR3 spans 13 residues. CDR3 in DNA: TGTGCCAGCAGAGGCAGGTCCGGGGGTGAGCAGTTCTTC. Translating it yields CASRGRSGGEQFF.

The V gene is TRBV19, the J gene TRBJ2-3, with 8 bases lining up with TRBD1. With V trimmed by 5 bases and J by 0 bases, 7 bases remained unmatched. CDR1 is LNHDA and CDR2 is SQIVND in the germline V gene (reference sequence). The CDR3 is 16 amino acids. The CDR3 bases are TGTGCCAGTAGTCCGCAGGGGGCTCTAAGCACAGATACGCAGTATTTT. Its translation: CASSPQGALSTDTQYF.

The gene calls are TRBV25-1 and TRBJ1-4; D is perhaps TRBD1 (5 bases). The CDR3 loop spans 14 amino acids. Trimming shortened V by 3 bases and J by 4 bases, and 9 bases separated the two germline ends. Germline CDR1 is MGHDK and CDR2 is SYGVNS. The CDR3 reads CASSDHGGNEKLFF. The CDR3 nucleotides are TGTGCCAGCAGTGATCATGGGGGTAATGAAAAACTGTTTTTT.

This clonotype was recorded a few times. The rearrangement links TRBV27 to TRBJ1-1; no definite D call. The CDR3 length is 12 residues. The V and J ends lost 0 bases and 7 bases respectively, with 6 bases between them. CDR1 and CDR2 from the germline V gene are MNHEY and SMNVEV (reference sequence). DNA for the CDR3: TGTGCCAGCAGTTTATCGTCGGGTGAAGCTTTCTTT. It specifies CASSLSSGEAFF.

The chain has TRBV20-1 and TRBJ2-5; possible D gene TRBD1, 7 bases. This CDR3 is built from 15 residues. Looked up from germline, CDR1 is DFQATT and CDR2 is SNEGSKA (reference sequence). Trimming took off 6 bases at V and 5 bases at J, with 22 bases between the two ends. The CDR3 DNA follows: TGCAGTGCCATCACCCCGGGACTCAGGGGGGAGACCCAGTACTTC. Translating gives CSAITPGLRGETQYF.

This clonotype was found many times. The chain's CDR3 is CASSYSAGELFF. The CDR3 DNA reads as TGTGCCAGCAGCTACAGCGCCGGGGAGCTGTTTTTT. V and J are TRBV2 and TRBJ2-2; D not certain. The germline V gene encodes CDR1 SNHLY and CDR2 FYNNEI. The CDR3 spans 12 residues. Trimming left V 6 bases short and J 6 bases short, with 8 bases between. Variable domain in full (rest from reference TRBV2 and TRBJ2-2): EPEVTQTPSHQVTQMGQEVILRCVPISNHLYFYWYRQILGQKVEFLVSFYNNEISEKSEIFDDQFSVERPDGSNFTLKIRSTKLEDSAMYFCASSYSAGELFFGEGSRLTVL.

This clonotype was seen once. A much larger clone differs by one base, so this may be a read error. CDR3 residues: CASSIVSYGYTF. DNA of the CDR3: TGTGCCAGTAGTATAGTAAGCTATGGCTACACCTTC. This chain joins TRBV19 and TRBJ1-2; D not resolved. The ends were cut back, 1 base at V and 4 bases at J, with 4 bases in the middle. The CDR3 has 12 amino acids. Germline assignment: CDR1 LNHDA and CDR2 SQIVND (reference sequence). The full variable domain, in which reference TRBV19 and TRBJ1-2 provide the parts outside the CDR3, is DGGITQSPKYLFRKEGQNVTLSCEQNLNHDAMYWYRQDPGQGLRLIYYSQIVNDFQKGDIAEGYSVSREKKESFPLTVTSAQKNPTAFYLCASSIVSYGYTFGSGTRLTVV.

This clonotype was detected many times. The V and J genes are TRBV25-1 and TRBJ1-2; the D gene is possibly TRBD1 (6 bases). V was trimmed by 2 bases and J by 8 bases, leaving 18 bases between them. Germline loops: CDR1 MGHDK, CDR2 SYGVNS. The CDR3 extends over 15 amino acids. The CDR3 DNA is TGTGCCAGCAGTGAACACTCCCAGGGGCTGGAGGGCTACACCTTC. It yields the protein CASSEHSQGLEGYTF.

This clonotype was counted only a few times. V is TRBV7-2 and J is TRBJ2-1, with TRBD2 identical over 9 bases. Germline-derived CDR1 and CDR2 are SGHTA and FQGNSA. J lost 2 bases, V lost 4 bases, and 3 bases had no gene match. This CDR3 is built from 15 residues. This chain's CDR3 is CASSSSGGPYNEQFF. The CDR3 region has the DNA TGTGCCAGCAGCTCCAGCGGGGGGCCCTACAATGAGCAGTTCTTC. The complete variable domain, with remaining parts taken from reference TRBV7-2 and TRBJ2-1, reads GAGVSQSPSNKVTEKGKDVELRCDPISGHTALYWYRQSLGQGLEFLIYFQGNSAPDKSGLPSDRFSAERTGGSVSTLTIQRTQQEDSAVYLCASSSSGGPYNEQFFGPGTRLTVL.

Only one count was recorded for this clonotype. Since a much larger clone is just one base distant, this may be a read error. The CDR3 protein is CASSLGTGSNHPQHF. The CDR3 DNA follows: TGTGCCAGCAGTTTAGGGACAGGGTCCAATCATCCCCAGCATTTT. The rearrangement uses TRBV12-3 or TRBV12-4 and TRBJ1-5; 8 bases fit TRBD1. The CDR3 sequence is 15 residues long.

This clonotype was recorded at least ten times. The chain is built from TRBV27 and TRBJ2-7; D gene uncertain. The CDR3 runs to 11 residues. The germline V and J ends were trimmed by 3 bases and 6 bases, with 6 bases remaining between them. Germline values: CDR1 MNHEY, CDR2 SMNVEV (reference sequence). CDR3 bases: TGTGCCAGCAGTTTTAATTCCGAGCAGTACTTC. Amino acid sequence: CASSFNSEQYF.

Ten or more counts support this clonotype. The chain joins TRBV7-9 to TRBJ1-2; unclear D gene. V was trimmed by 5 bases and J by 6 bases, leaving 13 bases between them. The CDR3 has 13 amino acids. Germline CDR1 SEHNR, CDR2 FQNEAQ (reference sequence). CDR3 region: CASSATGRHGYTF. CDR3 bases: TGTGCCAGCAGCGCCACCGGGCGGCATGGCTACACCTTC.

This clonotype was seen at least ten times. This rearrangement joins TRBV4-1 to TRBJ1-1; unclear D gene. V was shortened by 3 bases and J by 7 bases, with 12 bases between the two germline ends. Germline V gene sequence: CDR1 MGHRA, CDR2 YSYEKL. This CDR3 comprises 13 residues. The CDR3 nucleotides read TGCGCCAGCAGCCACGAAGACAACTATGAAGCTTTCTTT. Translated: CASSHEDNYEAFF.

This clonotype was counted at least ten times. The J gene is TRBJ2-1, the V gene TRBV20-1, with no clear D. The germline V and J ends were trimmed by 3 bases and 0 bases, with 12 bases remaining between them. Germline V gives CDR1 DFQATT, CDR2 SNEGSKA (reference sequence). The CDR3 length is 15 residues. The CDR3 sequence is CSASLAVRSYNEQFF. The CDR3 DNA reads as TGCAGTGCTAGCTTAGCCGTGCGCTCCTACAATGAGCAGTTCTTC.

In this sample, this clonotype turned up many times. The genes are TRBV13 and TRBJ2-3; D is possibly TRBD1 or TRBD2 (5 bases each). V dropped 2 bases and J dropped 7 bases, with 10 bases sitting between them. The CDR3 covers 13 residues. Germline CDR1 reads PRHDT; CDR2 reads FYEKMQ (reference sequence). DNA for the CDR3: TGTGCCAGCAGCTTACGGGGCTCAAATACGCAGTATTTT. Translated: CASSLRGSNTQYF.

This clonotype was counted ten times or more. The chain is built from TRBV7-9 and TRBJ1-2; unclear D gene. Germline assignment: CDR1 SEHNR and CDR2 FQNEAQ (reference sequence). Trimming stripped 5 bases from V and 7 bases from J, with 11 bases between. This CDR3 contains 12 residues. The CDR3 reads CASSPKGGGYTF. CDR3 bases: TGTGCCAGCAGCCCCAAGGGAGGTGGCTACACCTTC.

The table lists this clonotype with a few counts. This chain connects TRBV7-9 to TRBJ1-2; 9 positions agree with TRBD1. The germline V gene has CDR1 SEHNR and CDR2 FQNEAQ (reference sequence). V shed 0 bases and J 5 bases; nucleotides not matched to a gene: 7. The CDR3 consists of 16 residues. The CDR3 spells CASSLAGTGKGYGYTF. The CDR3 region has the DNA TGTGCCAGCAGCTTAGCGGGGACAGGGAAAGGGTATGGCTACACCTTC.

This clonotype occurred many times. The chain has TRBV5-1 and TRBJ2-1, with 9 nucleotides matching TRBD2. The CDR3 length is 17 residues. CDR1 SGHRS and CDR2 YFSETQ come from the germline V gene. V was clipped by 0 bases and J by 8 bases; unmatched bases: 12. The CDR3 DNA reads as TGCGCCAGCAGCTTGGCGAATTTGGCGGGGGGGCCGGATGAGCAGTTCTTC. It encodes CASSLANLAGGPDEQFF.

The chain uses TRBV7-4 and TRBJ2-7, with 8 bases matching TRBD2. The V gene's germline CDR1 is SGHVT and CDR2 SQSDAQ. The CDR3 totals 16 residues. Trimming at V came to 4 bases and at J to 1 base, leaving 9 bases not matched to a gene. CDR3: CASSSRLAGKSYEQYF. The CDR3 nucleotides are TGTGCCAGCAGCTCCCGGTTAGCGGGAAAATCCTACGAGCAGTACTTC.

This clonotype was seen only a few times. The chain couples TRBV29-1 to TRBJ1-1, with D unclear. This CDR3 has 13 amino acids. Germline CDR1 reads SQVTM; CDR2 reads ANQGSEA. The V gene lost 5 bases and the J gene lost 0 bases, with 10 bases spanning the gap. CDR3 DNA: TGCAGCGTTCGGCAGGATATGAACACTGAAGCTTTCTTT. This translates into CSVRQDMNTEAFF.

The chain is built from TRBV5-1 and TRBJ1-5; no firm D call. V lost 0 bases and J 9 bases, leaving 10 bases between the germline ends. Germline V CDR1 and CDR2: SGHRS, YFSETQ. The CDR3 has 13 residues. The CDR3 is CASSLGIRRPQHF. CDR3 bases: TGCGCCAGCAGCTTGGGTATTCGACGGCCCCAGCATTTT.

This clonotype was observed many times. The chain joins TRBV20-1 to TRBJ2-3, with D perhaps TRBD1 or TRBD2 (6 bases each). This CDR3 is built from 15 residues. Germline V gene data show CDR1 as DFQATT and CDR2 as SNEGSKA (reference sequence). CDR3 in amino acids: CSTLDRRESTDTQYF. Written as DNA, the CDR3 is TGCTCAACCTTAGACAGGCGGGAAAGCACAGATACGCAGTATTTT.

The rearrangement uses TRBV20-1 and TRBJ2-4, with a possible D match to TRBD2 (5 bases). Trimming removed 2 bases from V and 0 bases from J, with 17 bases in between. Germline values: CDR1 DFQATT, CDR2 SNEGSKA (reference sequence). The CDR3 has 17 residues. In DNA form, the CDR3 reads TGCAGTGCTAGAAAGCCGCCGGGGAACCTAGCCAAAAACATTCAGTACTTC. It specifies CSARKPPGNLAKNIQYF.

The J gene is TRBJ2-5, the V gene TRBV7-9; a weak D match, TRBD1 (6 bases). V was pared by 5 bases and J by 4 bases, with 20 bases between. In germline, CDR1 is SEHNR, CDR2 FQNEAQ (reference sequence). The CDR3 contains 16 residues. CDR3 DNA: TGTGCCAGCAGCGGAACAGGGAAGGGAACATTAGAGACCCAGTACTTC. This gives the protein CASSGTGKGTLETQYF.

The CDR3 DNA reads TGCGCCAGCAGGCCTGGCTTCAGGCATTACCTCGGGGAGACCCAGTACTTC. This sequence encodes CASRPGFRHYLGETQYF. The chain recombines TRBV5-1 with TRBJ2-5, with unresolved D. Trimming cost V 5 bases and J 5 bases, with 25 bases left between them. Germline V gene sequence: CDR1 SGHRS, CDR2 YFSETQ. The CDR3 is 17 amino acids.